The 11 T cell receptor beta chains below come from one sample, sequenced in a study of blood T cells in healthy people across ages. A J-beta primer mix and a sample-barcoded 5' primer were used in a second PCR of roughly 6 to 11 cycles. TCRdb re-called the 5' RACE reads through MiXCR, storing one row per CDR3 protein. Of about 1.6 million distinct CDR3 sequences detected, around 35% appear once; the ten largest clones hold approximately 10%. Sequenced material: blood. The receptors originated from a woman aged 25-40 years in good health.

As concerns this clonotype: Relative to the germline gene, one junction end is altered; a read error may explain this. V usage is TRBV7-9 and J usage is TRBJ1-1; possibly TRBD1 for D (6 bases). The CDR3 loop spans 15 amino acids. The germline CDR1 and CDR2 sequences are SEHNR and FQNEAQ (reference sequence). The CDR3 spells CAGSSGGQSRTEAFF. CDR3 nucleotides: TGTGCCGGCAGCTCGGGGGGCCAGAGTCGCACTGAAGCTTTCTTT.

The chain links TRBV28 to TRBJ2-1, with TRBD2 as a possible D gene (6 bases). V lost 2 bases and J 10 bases, leaving 15 bases between the germline ends. The CDR3 runs 14 residues. Germline V gives CDR1 MDHEN, CDR2 SYDVKM. The CDR3 DNA follows: TGTGCCAGCAGTTTAGGTGGGACTGGAGGCGAGCAGTTCTTC. Encoded protein: CASSLGGTGGEQFF.

V and J are TRBV3-1 and TRBJ1-4; D is unresolved. The V end lost 0 bases, the J end lost 0 bases, and 8 bases lay between the germline ends. This CDR3 contains 16 residues. Germline-derived CDR1 and CDR2 are LGHDT and YNNKEL (reference sequence). CDR3 DNA sequence: TGTGCCAGCAGCCAAGAGACTCTCTCAACTAATGAAAAACTGTTTTTT. As protein: CASSQETLSTNEKLFF.

The V call is TRBV5-5, the J call TRBJ1-2; 7 nucleotides line up with TRBD1. Trimming at V came to 4 bases and at J to 4 bases, leaving 7 bases not matched to a gene. CDR3 size: 14 residues. Per the germline V gene, CDR1 is SGHKS and CDR2 is YYEKEE (reference sequence). CDR3 residues: CASSVSGQTYGYTF. CDR3 sequence (DNA): TGTGCCAGCAGCGTTTCGGGACAGACCTATGGCTACACCTTC.

The rearrangement joins TRBV7-8 to TRBJ1-4; D possibly corresponds to TRBD1 (6 bases). CDR3 length equals 14 residues. Germline-derived CDR1 and CDR2 are SGHVS and FQNEAQ. Between the trimmed V and J ends, which lost 3 bases and 8 bases, there was a span of 13 bases. The CDR3 is CASSFSGAREKLFF. In DNA, the CDR3 is TGTGCCAGCAGCTTCTCGGGGGCCAGGGAAAAACTGTTTTTT.

This clonotype was observed a handful of times. V gene TRBV7-2 combines with J gene TRBJ2-7, with 8 bases that match TRBD2. V lost 5 bases, J lost 3 bases, and 6 bases stayed unmatched. This CDR3 spans 14 amino acids. Germline V gives CDR1 SGHTA, CDR2 FQGNSA. DNA for the CDR3: TGTGCCAGCAGCCGCGGGGGACTAGTCTACGAGCAGTACTTC. The encoded protein is CASSRGGLVYEQYF.

This clonotype was seen a handful of times. The chain links TRBV6-5 to TRBJ2-7; a weak D match, TRBD2 (5 bases). Trimming pared 1 base from V and 0 bases from J, leaving 10 bases between. Germline V lookup: CDR1 MNHEY, CDR2 SVGAGI. The CDR3 totals 15 residues. The CDR3 protein is CASSYFSEGSYEQYF. For the CDR3, the DNA is TGTGCCAGCAGTTACTTCTCCGAGGGCTCCTACGAGCAGTACTTC.

The chain joins TRBV9 to TRBJ2-3, with 16 bases that match TRBD2. V shed 3 bases, J shed 13 bases, and the junction held 11 bases outside the gene matches. The CDR3 has 16 residues. The germline V gene encodes CDR1 SGDLS and CDR2 YYNGEE. CDR3 in DNA: TGTGCCAGCAGCGGCGGGACTAGCGGGGGGGCCCGTCGCGAGTATTTT. It yields the protein CASSGGTSGGARREYF.

The V and J genes are TRBV2 and TRBJ1-2; D is possibly TRBD1 (5 bases). The CDR3 sequence is 15 residues long. The V end lost 1 base, the J end lost 6 bases, and 15 bases lay between the germline ends. CDR1 and CDR2 from the germline V gene are SNHLY and FYNNEI. The CDR3 spells CASSEVQGASNGYTF. The CDR3 DNA reads TGTGCCAGCAGTGAAGTCCAGGGAGCGAGCAATGGCTACACCTTC.

The CDR3 DNA follows: TGTGCCAGCACTAGACAGGGGGGATCTTCCGAGCAGTACTTC. It specifies CASTRQGGSSEQYF. The V and J genes are TRBV6-2 or TRBV6-3 and TRBJ2-7; 9 bases are shared with TRBD1. The length of the CDR3 is 14 residues. Germline CDR1 and CDR2: MNHEY and SVGEGT. V was clipped by 7 bases and J by 6 bases; unmatched bases: 10.

This clonotype was seen only a few times. The chain recombines TRBV7-3 with TRBJ2-3, with a weak D call TRBD2 (5 bases). Trimming shortened V by 5 bases and J by 8 bases, and 20 bases separated the two germline ends. Germline V CDR1 and CDR2: SGHTA, FQGTGA. The CDR3 is made up of 15 amino acids. The CDR3 sequence is CASSPRATQSGTQYF. For the CDR3, the DNA is TGTGCCAGCAGCCCGCGGGCGACTCAATCGGGTACGCAGTATTTT.